The 17 T cell receptor beta chains below were found in one sample sequenced in a study of blood T cell repertoires in COVID-19 (dated by TCRdb to 2020 to 2022). Library creation used the immunoSEQ multiplex PCR assay. Entries here come from immuneACCESS through TCRdb and include only in-frame sequences with V and J called. Some clones fail to appear in such tables; in the studies checked, an unresolved V gene covers under half of the shortfall, and the cause of the remainder is unknown. Here the sample has 180,000 or so clones; roughly 83% occur a single time. The ten most abundant clones make up about 6.7% of the sample. Sequenced sample: peripheral blood. The origin of the receptors is a woman between 35 and 50 years old with COVID-19, enrolled during active disease.

This chain connects TRBV5-4 to TRBJ2-7; D remains unclear. The V end was cut by 0 bases, the J end by 3 bases, with 4 bases between. This CDR3 has 12 amino acids. Germline V gene sequence: CDR1 SGHNT, CDR2 YYREEE (reference sequence). In DNA form, the CDR3 reads TGTGCCAGCAGCTTGGGCGACTACGAGCAGTACTTC. This translates into CASSLGDYEQYF.

This clone was detected only once. CDR3 amino acids: CASSSKTTGGLMNTEAFF. DNA of the CDR3: TGCGCCAGCAGCTCTAAGACTACAGGGGGCCTCATGAACACTGAAGCTTTCTTT. J is TRBJ1-1 and V is TRBV5-1; TRBD1 matches 9 bases. This CDR3 is 18 amino acids long. CDR1 SGHRS and CDR2 YFSETQ come from the germline V gene. Trimming cost V 3 bases and J 0 bases; bases outside gene matches: 12.

The chain employs TRBV29-1 and TRBJ2-2; D is possibly TRBD1 (5 bases). The length of the CDR3 is 12 residues. Germline V gene lookup returns CDR1 SQVTM and CDR2 ANQGSEA. CDR3 sequence (DNA): TGCAGTCACAGTGCCCAGGGCGGGGAGCTGTTTTTT. It yields the protein CSHSAQGGELFF.

The J gene is TRBJ2-3, the V gene TRBV7-3; the match to TRBD2 covers 7 bases. Germline V lookup: CDR1 SGHTA, CDR2 FQGTGA. This CDR3 contains 15 residues. Trimming cost V 5 bases and J 1 base; bases outside gene matches: 6. The CDR3 DNA reads as TGTGCCAGCAGCCGTGCGGGGGTGGGCACAGATACGCAGTATTTT. Encoded protein: CASSRAGVGTDTQYF.

The chain combines TRBV7-9 with TRBJ1-5; maybe TRBD1 (6 bases). The ends were cut back, 3 bases at V and 4 bases at J, with 16 bases in the middle. The CDR3 has 16 amino acids. Germline CDR1 SEHNR, CDR2 FQNEAQ (reference sequence). CDR3 loop: CASSFRGRGWNQPQHF. The CDR3 region has the DNA TGTGCCAGCAGCTTTCGAGGCAGGGGTTGGAATCAGCCCCAGCATTTT.

V usage is TRBV7-2 and J usage is TRBJ1-5, with D possibly TRBD1 on 6 matching bases. The germline V and J ends were trimmed by 5 bases and 0 bases, with 14 bases remaining between them. The CDR3 runs 16 residues. Germline V gives CDR1 SGHTA, CDR2 FQGNSA. CDR3 in DNA: TGTGCCAGCAGCCAGGGCGGGGGCCTTAGCAATCAGCCCCAGCATTTT. This sequence encodes CASSQGGGLSNQPQHF.

V usage is TRBV19 and J usage is TRBJ2-5; 10 positions match TRBD1. CDR3 size: 16 residues. V lost 6 bases, J lost 5 bases, and 12 bases stayed unmatched. Germline V gene lookup returns CDR1 LNHDA and CDR2 SQIVND (reference sequence). The CDR3 region is CASSHPPGDRGETQYF. The CDR3 DNA sequence: TGTGCCAGTAGCCATCCTCCTGGGGACAGGGGCGAGACCCAGTACTTC.

This clone was counted once. The rearrangement joins TRBV7-9 to TRBJ2-7; TRBD2 is a possible D gene (5 bases). V was shortened by 6 bases and J by 2 bases, with 14 bases between the two germline ends. Germline V gene data show CDR1 as SEHNR and CDR2 as FQNEAQ (reference sequence). The CDR3 totals 14 residues. CDR3 DNA sequence: TGTGCCAGCAGGACCAGCGGCCTCCCCTACGAGCAGTACTTC. This codes for CASRTSGLPYEQYF.

The chain uses TRBV10-3 and TRBJ2-3, with TRBD2 identical over 9 bases. Germline lookup yields CDR1 ENHRY and CDR2 SYGVKD. This CDR3 spans 13 amino acids. J gave up 2 bases and V 10 bases, and 4 bases lay outside the gene matches. CDR3 DNA: TGTGCCACGAGCGGGGGGACCACAGATACGCAGTATTTT. Translating gives CATSGGTTDTQYF.

The rearrangement joins TRBV21-1 to TRBJ1-5; the D segment call TRBD1 is taken from the table without a DNA check. TRBV21-1 is a pseudogene locus. CDR3 length: 16 residues. In DNA, the CDR3 is TGTGCCAGCAGCAAAGTTTCCGGACAGAACAATCAGCCCCAGCATTTT. This translates into CASSKVSGQNNQPQHF.

V and J are TRBV29-1 and TRBJ2-2; 9 nucleotides align to TRBD1. The CDR3 runs 15 residues. Germline V gene lookup returns CDR1 SQVTM and CDR2 ANQGSEA. J gave up 5 bases and V 4 bases, and 8 bases lay outside the gene matches. In nucleotides, the CDR3 is TGCAGCGTTGTACCCGGGACAGGGATGACCGGGGAGCTGTTTTTT. It specifies CSVVPGTGMTGELFF.

This chain uses TRBV6-5 with TRBJ2-7; D is possibly TRBD1 (6 bases). Germline lookup yields CDR1 MNHEY and CDR2 SVGAGI. V shed 6 bases and J shed 2 bases, with 17 bases lying between them. This CDR3 comprises 15 residues. In DNA form, the CDR3 reads TGTGCCAGCAGGGCGGACAGTTTTACCCCCTACGAGCAGTACTTC. Amino acids: CASRADSFTPYEQYF.

The chain combines TRBV6-5 with TRBJ2-7, with TRBD2 identical over 10 bases. Germline trimming cut 10 bases from V and 0 bases from J; bases unmatched to any gene: 9. Germline CDR1 MNHEY, CDR2 SVGAGI. This CDR3 has 15 amino acids. Here the CDR3 DNA reads TGTGCCACCGCCCGGCAGCGGGGGGGCTCCTACGAGCAGTACTTC. It encodes CATARQRGGSYEQYF.

The chain employs TRBV19 and TRBJ2-7; maybe TRBD1 (5 bases). The CDR3 consists of 11 residues. V dropped 8 bases and J dropped 6 bases, with 11 bases sitting between them. Looked up from germline, CDR1 is LNHDA and CDR2 is SQIVND (reference sequence). CDR3 sequence: CASADTLEQYF. The CDR3 region has the DNA TGTGCCAGTGCGGACACTCTCGAGCAGTACTTC.

CDR3 sequence reads: CASSLTRSYHEQFF. The CDR3, as DNA: TGTGCCAGCAGCTTAACGCGGAGTTACCATGAGCAGTTCTTC. The chain is built from TRBV7-3 and TRBJ2-1; D gene uncertain. Germline V gene data show CDR1 as SGHTA and CDR2 as FQGTGA. Trimming removed 0 bases from V and 8 bases from J, with 11 bases in between. CDR3 length: 14 amino acids. Full variable domain (remainder filled in from reference TRBV7-3 and TRBJ2-1): GAGVSQTPSNKVTEKGKYVELRCDPISGHTALYWYRQSLGQGPEFLIYFQGTGAADDSGLPNDRFFAVRPEGSVSTLKIQRTERGDSAVYLCASSLTRSYHEQFFGPGTRLTVL.

CDR3 residues: CASSVAMDTESLAKNIQYF. As DNA, the CDR3 is TGTGCCAGCAGCGTAGCGATGGACACTGAAAGTCTAGCCAAAAACATTCAGTACTTC. The chain combines TRBV9 with TRBJ2-4; maybe TRBD1 (5 bases). V was trimmed by 0 bases and J by 0 bases, leaving 19 bases between them. This CDR3 is built from 19 residues. The germline V gene has CDR1 SGDLS and CDR2 YYNGEE.

This sequence joins TRBV27 and TRBJ1-1; 7 positions match TRBD1. This CDR3 contains 12 residues. Germline V CDR1 and CDR2: MNHEY, SMNVEV (reference sequence). Losses at the gene ends were 8 bases for V and 8 bases for J; bases not matched to a gene: 8. This CDR3 reads CASYETGLEAFF. Written as DNA, the CDR3 is TGTGCCAGCTATGAGACAGGGCTAGAAGCTTTCTTT.